This T cell receptor beta chain was captured in a study of identical twins. A universal primer site came from template switching; cDNA carried unique molecular identifiers. MiXCR, applied by TCRdb to the 5' RACE reads, yields one record per CDR3 protein. Among roughly 700,000 distinct CDR3 sequences, 8.5% to 9% were seen once, and the ten largest hold approximately 0.89%. The germline V and J ends were trimmed by 4 bases and 4 bases, with 13 bases remaining between them. Germline CDR1 is MGHRA and CDR2 is YSYEKL. The CDR3 sequence is 15 residues long. The table lists this clonotype with a few counts. The same data also went into a second study, on yellow fever vaccine responses in identical twins.

V gene TRBV4-1 combines with J gene TRBJ2-2; no clear D. This receptor was taken from a woman aged 18-30 years in good health. Sequenced input: PBMCs. For the CDR3, the DNA is TGCGCCAGCAGCCGGCTTTCAGGTTCCACCGGGGAGCTGTTTTTT. Protein product: CASSRLSGSTGELFF.